These 28 T cell receptor beta chains originate from one sample sequenced in a study of T cell changes during pregnancy in multiple sclerosis. TCRdb's table, derived via immunoSEQ multiplex PCR, lists solely in-frame clones and lacks some. The sample holds about 75,000 clones, roughly 94% seen once. The sample was CD4+ T cells from peripheral blood mononuclear cells, taken after pregnancy. Every receptor here comes from a female donor with multiple sclerosis, enrolled in a pregnancy study.

The rearrangement joins TRBV7-6 to TRBJ2-7, with 11 bases matching TRBD2. Germline CDR1 SGHVS, CDR2 FNYEAQ. V shed 5 bases and J 7 bases; nucleotides not matched to a gene: 13. The CDR3 has 16 residues. CDR3 bases: TGTGCCAGCAGCGTAACTAGCGGGAGCTTCCTTGGTGAGCAGTACTTC. This sequence encodes CASSVTSGSFLGEQYF.

This chain connects TRBV9 to TRBJ2-1; D may be TRBD1 (6 bases). Germline assignment: CDR1 SGDLS and CDR2 YYNGEE. The CDR3 loop spans 15 amino acids. V dropped 0 bases and J dropped 5 bases, with 12 bases sitting between them. This chain's CDR3 is CASSVDGTQNNEQFF. DNA of the CDR3: TGTGCCAGCAGCGTAGATGGGACACAAAACAATGAGCAGTTCTTC.

This clone appeared a single time. The chain joins TRBV28 to TRBJ1-2; D perhaps matches TRBD1 (5 bases). Trimming pared 3 bases from V and 4 bases from J, leaving 6 bases between. Germline-derived CDR1 and CDR2 are MDHEN and SYDVKM. The CDR3 runs to 12 residues. The CDR3, as DNA: TGTGCCAGCAGTTTGGGGGGCTATGGCTACACCTTC. Encoded protein: CASSLGGYGYTF.

This sequence joins TRBV14 and TRBJ2-5, with TRBD1 as a possible D gene (6 bases). Looked up from germline, CDR1 is SGHDN and CDR2 is FVKESK. The V and J ends lost 1 base and 4 bases respectively, with 16 bases between them. The CDR3 extends over 16 amino acids. The CDR3 is CASSQVLGAGGETQYF. CDR3 bases: TGTGCCAGCAGCCAAGTCTTGGGGGCTGGAGGAGAGACCCAGTACTTC.

V usage is TRBV25-1 and J usage is TRBJ2-7; TRBD2 agrees at 11 bases. Germline assignment: CDR1 MGHDK and CDR2 SYGVNS. The trim removed 7 bases at V and 7 bases at J, leaving 3 bases unmatched. CDR3 size: 12 residues. The CDR3 DNA sequence: TGTGCCAGCACCCGACTAGCGGGGGAGCAGTACTTC. Translation: CASTRLAGEQYF.

This clone was recorded only once. The rearrangement links TRBV29-1 to TRBJ2-2; D might be TRBD1 (6 bases). CDR3 length equals 14 residues. Per germline, CDR1 SQVTM and CDR2 ANQGSEA. Trimming stripped 3 bases from V and 0 bases from J, with 8 bases between. CDR3 sequence reads: CSVDRGTNTGELFF. The CDR3 region has the DNA TGCAGCGTTGACAGGGGTACGAACACCGGGGAGCTGTTTTTT.

This rearrangement joins TRBV5-6 to TRBJ1-1, with D perhaps matching TRBD1 (6 bases). This CDR3 is 15 amino acids long. CDR1 is SGHDT, CDR2 YYEEEE, per germline. The V and J ends lost 4 bases and 1 base respectively, with 14 bases between them. CDR3 in amino acids: CASSRRGGRNTEAFF. The CDR3 coding sequence is TGTGCCAGCAGCCGGAGAGGGGGTCGGAACACTGAAGCTTTCTTT.

The chain links TRBV4-1 to TRBJ2-3; a weak D match, TRBD1 (5 bases). There are 16 residues in the CDR3. V shed 0 bases and J shed 0 bases, with 10 bases lying between them. CDR1 and CDR2 (germline): MGHRA, YSYEKL. The CDR3 region is CASSQDIDRSTDTQYF. CDR3 nucleotide sequence: TGCGCCAGCAGCCAAGATATAGACAGAAGCACAGATACGCAGTATTTT.

V gene TRBV5-1 combines with J gene TRBJ2-5; 10 bases are a match to TRBD1. Trimming removed 4 bases from V and 2 bases from J; junction bases left unmatched: 11. The germline V gene encodes CDR1 SGHRS and CDR2 YFSETQ. The CDR3 runs to 17 residues. CDR3 nucleotide sequence: TGCGCCAGCAGCACGGGACAGGGGAGGAATAGGCAAGAGACCCAGTACTTC. Its protein product is CASSTGQGRNRQETQYF.

CDR3 bases: TGCAGTGCTCACAGGGGTGAAAAACTGTTTTTT. Protein: CSAHRGEKLFF. The V and J genes are TRBV20-1 and TRBJ1-4, with TRBD1 matching over 7 bases. This CDR3 is built from 11 residues. Germline lookup yields CDR1 DFQATT and CDR2 SNEGSKA (reference sequence). V was clipped by 5 bases and J by 7 bases; unmatched bases: 1.

The chain's CDR3 is CASRRSGGDTQYF. In DNA form, the CDR3 reads TGTGCCAGCAGACGATCGGGGGGAGATACGCAGTATTTT. The gene calls are TRBV6-5 and TRBJ2-3, with 7 bases lining up with TRBD2. The CDR3 consists of 13 residues. Germline loops: CDR1 MNHEY, CDR2 SVGAGI. Trimming at V came to 6 bases and at J to 5 bases, leaving 5 bases not matched to a gene.

J is TRBJ2-1 and V is TRBV5-1, with 9 bases that match TRBD2. V was clipped by 3 bases and J by 7 bases; unmatched bases: 8. The CDR3 is 15 amino acids. The V gene's germline CDR1 is SGHRS and CDR2 YFSETQ. CDR3 sequence: CASSYQAGGVNEQFF. The CDR3 nucleotides are TGCGCCAGCAGCTATCAAGCGGGAGGTGTAAATGAGCAGTTCTTC. Using reference TRBV5-1 and TRBJ2-1 for the parts outside the CDR3, the full variable domain is KAGVTQTPRYLIKTRGQQVTLSCSPISGHRSVSWYQQTPGQGLQFLFEYFSETQRNKGNFPGRFSGRQFSNSRSEMNVSTLELGDSALYLCASSYQAGGVNEQFFGPGTRLTVL.

The chain joins TRBV4-3 to TRBJ2-5; 11 bases fit TRBD2. Per germline, CDR1 LGHNA and CDR2 YSLEER. This CDR3 region has 16 residues. The trim removed 4 bases at V and 4 bases at J, leaving 8 bases unmatched. The CDR3 region has the DNA TGCGCCAGCAGCCCGCAATCCGGACTAGCGGGAGAGACCCAGTACTTC. It encodes CASSPQSGLAGETQYF.

The rearrangement joins TRBV7-2 to TRBJ1-1; D uncertain. This CDR3 has 15 amino acids. The germline V and J ends were trimmed by 2 bases and 5 bases, with 15 bases remaining between them. Germline CDR1 reads SGHTA; CDR2 reads FQGNSA. This CDR3 reads CASSLSPSGRTEAFF. CDR3 nucleotides: TGTGCCAGCAGCTTAAGCCCGTCGGGTAGGACTGAAGCTTTCTTT.

DNA of the CDR3: TGTGCCAGCAGCCGACAGGTCCGAGAGACCCAGTACTTC. Translated: CASSRQVRETQYF. This chain links TRBV7-2 with TRBJ2-5; a possible D gene is TRBD1 (6 bases). V lost 5 bases and J lost 4, with 11 bases in between. The CDR3 contains 13 residues. The germline V gene has CDR1 SGHTA and CDR2 FQGNSA.

The J gene is TRBJ2-2, the V gene TRBV25-1; a weak D match, TRBD2 (5 bases). Germline-derived CDR1 and CDR2 are MGHDK and SYGVNS. The V gene lost 6 bases and the J gene lost 3 bases, with 14 bases spanning the gap. The CDR3 runs to 15 residues. The CDR3 region has the DNA TGTGCCAGCAGGCCGCGTGGACTCGACACCGGGGAGCTGTTTTTT. Translating it yields CASRPRGLDTGELFF.

The rearrangement links TRBV15 to TRBJ2-3; D call uncertain. CDR3 length: 15 amino acids. V was shortened by 3 bases and J by 7 bases, with 17 bases between the two germline ends. Germline V lookup: CDR1 LNHNV, CDR2 YYDKDF (reference sequence). The DNA of the CDR3 is TGTGCCACCAGCAGGATGGAAGCGCGGTGGAATACGCAGTATTTT. Amino acid sequence: CATSRMEARWNTQYF.

The rearrangement joins TRBV7-8 to TRBJ1-4; D call uncertain. This CDR3 is 15 amino acids long. V gave up 3 bases and J gave up 8 bases, with 16 bases separating them. Germline V gene data show CDR1 as SGHVS and CDR2 as FQNEAQ. CDR3 loop: CASSFGIPESEKLFF. CDR3 bases: TGTGCCAGCAGCTTCGGGATCCCAGAGAGCGAAAAACTGTTTTTT.

The chain couples TRBV5-1 to TRBJ2-7, with 10 positions matching TRBD2. V lost 0 bases to trimming and J lost 6 bases; unmatched junction nucleotides: 6. The CDR3 length is 15 residues. From germline, CDR1 is SGHRS and CDR2 YFSETQ. The CDR3 DNA follows: TGCGCCAGCAGCTTGGCTAGCGGGAGTTTGGGCGAGCAGTACTTC. As protein: CASSLASGSLGEQYF.

The V gene is TRBV28, the J gene TRBJ2-7, with 7 bases matching TRBD2. This CDR3 has 15 amino acids. The V gene's germline CDR1 is MDHEN and CDR2 SYDVKM. Losses at the gene ends were 2 bases for V and 3 bases for J; bases not matched to a gene: 7. The CDR3 DNA follows: TGTGCCAGCAGTTTAGGGGGAGGGCCAGACTACGAGCAGTACTTC. Translation gives CASSLGGGPDYEQYF. Complete variable domain (other parts from reference TRBV28 and TRBJ2-7): DVKVTQSSRYLVKRTGEKVFLECVQDMDHENMFWYRQDPGLGLRLIYFSYDVKMKEKGDIPEGYSVSREKKERFSLILESASTNQTSMYLCASSLGGGPDYEQYFGPGTRLTVT.

This clone appeared once. The V gene is TRBV28, the J gene TRBJ2-3; 13 bases match TRBD2. Germline CDR1 reads MDHEN; CDR2 reads SYDVKM. This CDR3 is 19 amino acids long. The V segment lost 3 bases and the J segment 4 bases; nucleotides outside the gene matches: 13. The CDR3 spells CASSLSGLAGAYYSDTQYF. The CDR3 DNA is TGTGCCAGCAGTTTGTCTGGACTAGCGGGGGCCTACTACTCAGATACGCAGTATTTT.

The rearrangement joins TRBV15 to TRBJ2-7; possible D gene TRBD2, 6 bases. Germline values: CDR1 LNHNV, CDR2 YYDKDF (reference sequence). This CDR3 is 16 amino acids long. V gave up 1 base and J gave up 0 bases, with 13 bases separating them. CDR3 in DNA: TGTGCCACCAGCAGAGGCGGAGGGTCTGGCTCCTACGAGCAGTACTTC. As protein: CATSRGGGSGSYEQYF.

V is TRBV30 and J is TRBJ2-2; D uncertain. CDR3 length: 13 amino acids. Germline lookup yields CDR1 GTSNPN and CDR2 SVGIG (reference sequence). With 0 bases removed from V and 7 bases from J, the gap between germline ends came to 9 bases. CDR3 region: CAWSVLEIGELFF. The CDR3 DNA follows: TGTGCCTGGAGTGTACTTGAGATCGGGGAGCTGTTTTTT.

J is TRBJ1-2 and V is TRBV5-1; D gene uncertain. CDR3 length: 12 residues. The germline V gene has CDR1 SGHRS and CDR2 YFSETQ. The V and J ends lost 0 bases and 11 bases respectively, with 11 bases between them. The DNA for the CDR3 is TGCGCCAGCAGCTTGGGGCTAAGAGGGTACACCTTC. This gives the protein CASSLGLRGYTF.

The rearrangement links TRBV6-1 to TRBJ2-2; 13 positions match TRBD2. CDR1 MNHNS and CDR2 SASEGT come from the germline V gene. V trimming: 6 bases; J trimming: 5 bases; junction bases outside the gene matches: 0. This CDR3 region has 14 residues. The CDR3 spells CASRTSGRTGELFF. The DNA of the CDR3 is TGTGCCAGCAGGACTAGCGGGAGGACCGGGGAGCTGTTTTTT.

The chain couples TRBV13 to TRBJ2-7; D might be TRBD1 (6 bases). The CDR3 contains 14 residues. Trimming took 4 bases from V and 3 from J, leaving 13 bases between them. Looked up from germline, CDR1 is PRHDT and CDR2 is FYEKMQ (reference sequence). The CDR3 bases are TGTGCCAGCAGCTCGGACAGCAACTTCTACGAGCAGTACTTC. It codes for CASSSDSNFYEQYF.

The CDR3 DNA is TGTGCCAGCAGTACGCCGACAGGGGGCGGTGAAAAACTGTTTTTT. Residues: CASSTPTGGGEKLFF. The genes are TRBV28 and TRBJ1-4, with 10 bases identical to TRBD1. CDR3 length: 15 amino acids. The V gene end was trimmed by 5 bases and the J gene end by 7 bases; junction bases not matched to a gene: 7. CDR1 is MDHEN, CDR2 SYDVKM, per germline.

The chain joins TRBV11-2 to TRBJ2-3, with D perhaps matching TRBD1 (5 bases). V lost 0 bases to trimming and J lost 5 bases, with 6 bases between them. From germline, CDR1 is SGHAT and CDR2 FQNNGV. This CDR3 has 13 amino acids. The CDR3 sequence: CASSLDQGDTQYF. The DNA of the CDR3 is TGTGCCAGCAGCTTAGATCAGGGAGATACGCAGTATTTT.